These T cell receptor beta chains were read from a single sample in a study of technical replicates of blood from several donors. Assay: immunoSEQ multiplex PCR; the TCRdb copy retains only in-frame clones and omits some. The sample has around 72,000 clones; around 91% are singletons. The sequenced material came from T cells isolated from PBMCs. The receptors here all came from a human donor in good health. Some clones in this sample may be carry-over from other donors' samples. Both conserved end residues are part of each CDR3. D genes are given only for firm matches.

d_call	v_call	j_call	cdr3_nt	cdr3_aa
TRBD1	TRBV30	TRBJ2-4	TGTGCCTGGAGTACCGGGACAGGACTAGCCAAAAACATTCAGTACTTC	CAWSTGTGLAKNIQYF
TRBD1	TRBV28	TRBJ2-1	TGTGCCAGCAGTTACCTCGGGACAGGGGTCAATGAGCAGTTCTTC	CASSYLGTGVNEQFF
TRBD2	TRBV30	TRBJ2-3	TGTGCCTGGAGTAAGGGACTAGCGGGATCAGATACGCAGTATTTT	CAWSKGLAGSDTQYF
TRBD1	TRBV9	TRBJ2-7	TGTGCCAGCAGCGCTACAGGGGAAATTTCGTACGAGCAGTACTTC	CASSATGEISYEQYF
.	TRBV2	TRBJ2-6	TGTGCCAGCAGTGCTACAGGTTCACCCTGGTGGGCCAACGTCCTGACTTTC	CASSATGSPWWANVLTF
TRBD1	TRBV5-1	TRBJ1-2	TGCGTCAGCAGCTTTGGGACAGCTACGTACTATGGCTACACCTTC	CVSSFGTATYYGYTF
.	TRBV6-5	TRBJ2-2	TGTGCCAGCAGCCCCCTACTATACACCGGGGAGCTGTTTTTT	CASSPLLYTGELFF
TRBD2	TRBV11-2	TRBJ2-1	TGTGCCAGCAGCCCCCAGTGGACTAGCGGGAGGTTGGATGAGCAGTTCTTC	CASSPQWTSGRLDEQFF
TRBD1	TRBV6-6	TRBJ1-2	TGTGCCAGCAGCCATAGCCCCGACAGGGGAAACTATGGCTACACCTTC	CASSHSPDRGNYGYTF
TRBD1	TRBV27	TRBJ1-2	TGTGCCAGCAGTTTTATAGACAGGGGGCTGTCCGAGAGTGGCTACACCTTC	CASSFIDRGLSESGYTF
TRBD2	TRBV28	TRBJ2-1	TGTGCCAGCAGTTTCGGGACTAGTGGGAACAATGAGCAGTTCTTC	CASSFGTSGNNEQFF
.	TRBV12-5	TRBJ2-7	TGTGCTAGTGGTTTAGTGGTAGGGACTTCCTACGAGCAGTACTTC	CASGLVVGTSYEQYF